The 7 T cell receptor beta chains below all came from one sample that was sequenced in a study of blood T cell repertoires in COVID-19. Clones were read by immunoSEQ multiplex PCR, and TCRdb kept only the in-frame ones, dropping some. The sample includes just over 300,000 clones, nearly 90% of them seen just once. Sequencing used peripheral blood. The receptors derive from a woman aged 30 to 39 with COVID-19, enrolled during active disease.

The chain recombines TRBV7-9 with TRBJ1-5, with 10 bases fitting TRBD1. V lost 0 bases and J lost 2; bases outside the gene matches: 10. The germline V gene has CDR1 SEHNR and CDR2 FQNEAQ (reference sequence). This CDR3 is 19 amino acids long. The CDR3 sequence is CASSLAGTGEVFGNQPQHF. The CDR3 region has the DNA TGTGCCAGCAGCTTAGCCGGGACAGGGGAGGTTTTTGGCAATCAGCCCCAGCATTTT.

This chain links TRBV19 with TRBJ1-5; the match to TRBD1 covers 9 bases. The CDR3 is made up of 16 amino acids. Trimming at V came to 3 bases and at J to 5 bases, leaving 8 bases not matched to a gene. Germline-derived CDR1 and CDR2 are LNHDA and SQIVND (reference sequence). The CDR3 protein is CASSIMGQGLYQPQHF. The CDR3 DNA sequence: TGTGCCAGTAGTATCATGGGACAGGGACTTTATCAGCCCCAGCATTTT.

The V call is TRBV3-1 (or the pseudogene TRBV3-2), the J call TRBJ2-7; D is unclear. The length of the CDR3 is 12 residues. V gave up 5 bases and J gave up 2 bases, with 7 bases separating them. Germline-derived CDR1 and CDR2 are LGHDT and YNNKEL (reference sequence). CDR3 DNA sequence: TGTGCCAGCAGCTCACAGACCTACGAGCAGTACTTC. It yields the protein CASSSQTYEQYF.

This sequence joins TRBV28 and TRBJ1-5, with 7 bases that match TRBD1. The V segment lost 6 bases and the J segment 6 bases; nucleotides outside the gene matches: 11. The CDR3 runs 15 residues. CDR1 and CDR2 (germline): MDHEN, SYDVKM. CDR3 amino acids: CASRDGQAGLQPQHF. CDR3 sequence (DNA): TGTGCCAGCAGAGATGGACAGGCTGGGCTTCAGCCCCAGCATTTT.

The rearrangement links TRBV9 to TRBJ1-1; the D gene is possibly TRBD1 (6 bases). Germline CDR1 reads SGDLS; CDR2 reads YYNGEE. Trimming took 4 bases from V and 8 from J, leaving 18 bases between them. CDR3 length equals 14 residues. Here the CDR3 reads CASSFTSSGQEAFF. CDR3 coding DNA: TGTGCCAGCAGCTTCACGTCATCCGGACAGGAAGCTTTCTTT.

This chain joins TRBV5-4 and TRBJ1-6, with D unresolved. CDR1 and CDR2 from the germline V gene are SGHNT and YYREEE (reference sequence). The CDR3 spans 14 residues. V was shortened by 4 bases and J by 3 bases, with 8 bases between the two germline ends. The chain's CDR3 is CASSRENYNSPLHF. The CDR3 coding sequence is TGTGCCAGCAGCCGGGAAAACTATAATTCACCCCTCCACTTT.

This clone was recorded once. The CDR3 spells CASSMGQGRGNQPQHF. In nucleotides, the CDR3 is TGTGCCAGTAGTATGGGACAGGGGAGAGGCAATCAGCCCCAGCATTTT. The chain carries TRBV19 and TRBJ1-5; 10 positions agree with TRBD1. Germline values: CDR1 LNHDA, CDR2 SQIVND (reference sequence). Unmatched junction bases numbered 4, after V lost 3 bases and J lost 2 bases. The CDR3 contains 16 residues.